These 15 T cell receptor beta chains were sequenced from one sample in a study of blood T cells in healthy people across ages. A second PCR, run for roughly 7 to 11 cycles, used a sample-barcoded 5' primer plus a J-beta primer mix. One entry per CDR3 protein results from TCRdb running MiXCR on the 5' RACE reads. The sample comprises hundreds of thousands of distinct CDR3 sequences, 25% to 30% of which are singletons, and 29% rests with the top ten. Sequencing was done on a sample of blood. Source of these receptors: a woman in her seventies in good health.

The chain couples TRBV24-1 to TRBJ2-5; 9 positions agree with TRBD1. The J call may be faulty, since TRBJ2-7 better matches the DNA end. The germline V gene has CDR1 KGHDR and CDR2 SFDVKD. The CDR3 covers 15 residues. The CDR3 spells CATSDGTGSRDEQYF. CDR3 DNA: TGTGCCACCAGTGATGGGACAGGGTCGCGGGACGAGCAGTACTTC.

This clonotype occurred a few times. This rearrangement joins TRBV5-1 to TRBJ2-2; TRBD2 agrees at 7 bases. The CDR3 contains 14 residues. The J segment lost 6 bases and the V segment lost 1 base, leaving 3 bases of the junction unmatched. CDR1 SGHRS and CDR2 YFSETQ come from the germline V gene. In DNA form, the CDR3 reads TGCGCCAGCAGCTTGATAACTAGCGCCGGGGAGCTGTTTTTT. It specifies CASSLITSAGELFF.

V is TRBV7-6 and J is TRBJ1-5; D not certain. Germline CDR1 is SGHVS and CDR2 is FNYEAQ. Deletions cut 5 bases from V and 0 bases from J, with 14 bases between. The CDR3 consists of 16 residues. CDR3 amino acids: CASSARLGTSNQPQHF. The CDR3 DNA reads TGTGCCAGCAGCGCCCGACTAGGAACTAGCAATCAGCCCCAGCATTTT.

This clonotype was counted between two and nine times. This chain uses TRBV7-9 with TRBJ2-5, with D unresolved. This CDR3 is built from 16 residues. The V gene's germline CDR1 is SEHNR and CDR2 FQNEAQ (reference sequence). V lost 4 bases to trimming and J lost 5 bases, with 20 bases between them. CDR3 nucleotides: TGTGCCAGCAGCTCATCCAGCGAGGCCGGATTTGAGACCCAGTACTTC. As protein: CASSSSSEAGFETQYF.

The V gene is TRBV7-2, the J gene TRBJ2-4; TRBD2 aligns across 9 bases. Germline V gene lookup returns CDR1 SGHTA and CDR2 FQGNSA. The V gene end was trimmed by 2 bases and the J gene end by 1 base; junction bases not matched to a gene: 0. The CDR3 length is 15 residues. The CDR3 nucleotides are TGTGCCAGCAGCTTAAGCGGGGGGGCCAAAAACATTCAGTACTTC. This codes for CASSLSGGAKNIQYF. Full variable domain (outside the CDR3, taken from reference TRBV7-2 and TRBJ2-4): GAGVSQSPSNKVTEKGKDVELRCDPISGHTALYWYRQSLGQGLEFLIYFQGNSAPDKSGLPSDRFSAERTGGSVSTLTIQRTQQEDSAVYLCASSLSGGAKNIQYFGAGTRLSVL.

J is TRBJ1-5 and V is TRBV4-2, with D perhaps TRBD1 (5 bases). The CDR3 runs to 16 residues. Germline V gives CDR1 LGHNA, CDR2 YNFKEQ. V was clipped by 0 bases and J by 6 bases, with 15 bases between them. In DNA form, the CDR3 reads TGTGCCAGCAGCCAAGATCGAATCGGGGGACCTCAGCCCCAGCATTTT. This translates into CASSQDRIGGPQPQHF.

This clonotype was seen a handful of times. The DNA of the CDR3 is TGTGCCAGCAGTTTATTAGGGACGGGACAACTGAACACTGAAGCTTTCTTT. Its translation: CASSLLGTGQLNTEAFF. The chain recombines TRBV28 with TRBJ1-1; TRBD1 is a possible D gene (6 bases). The length of the CDR3 is 17 residues. Germline assignment: CDR1 MDHEN and CDR2 SYDVKM. V shed 1 base and J shed 0 bases, with 15 bases lying between them.

This clonotype was found a few times. This chain joins TRBV6-6 and TRBJ2-7; no clear D gene. V shed 5 bases and J shed 2 bases, with 10 bases lying between them. Looked up from germline, CDR1 is MNHNY and CDR2 is SVGAGI (reference sequence). The CDR3 runs to 13 residues. DNA for the CDR3: TGTGCCAGCAGTCCGGACGTAGCCTACGAGCAGTACTTC. This encodes CASSPDVAYEQYF.

The V and J genes are TRBV15 and TRBJ2-1, with D perhaps TRBD1 (5 bases). Trimming stripped 4 bases from V and 3 bases from J, with 13 bases between. The length of the CDR3 is 15 residues. The germline V gene has CDR1 LNHNV and CDR2 YYDKDF (reference sequence). The CDR3 nucleotides read TGTGCCACCAGCACCCGGGTCCAGGGCTACAATGAGCAGTTCTTC. This translates into CATSTRVQGYNEQFF.

This clonotype was detected ten times or more. The chain recombines TRBV12-3 or TRBV12-4 with TRBJ1-5; no definite D call. The CDR3 has 14 residues. The germline V and J ends were trimmed by 3 bases and 4 bases, with 10 bases remaining between them. CDR3: CASSLGRGNQPQHF. The CDR3 DNA is TGTGCCAGCAGTTTGGGGAGAGGGAATCAGCCCCAGCATTTT.

The chain carries TRBV5-5 and TRBJ2-7; 9 bases match TRBD2. The CDR3 contains 17 residues. Germline CDR1 and CDR2: SGHKS and YYEKEE (reference sequence). V shed 0 bases and J 1 base; nucleotides not matched to a gene: 8. Here the CDR3 reads CASSLGAAGGISYEQYF. DNA of the CDR3: TGTGCCAGCAGCTTGGGGGCGGCGGGAGGGATTTCCTACGAGCAGTACTTC.

The chain combines TRBV3-1 with TRBJ1-1; no reliable D call. The V end lost 0 bases, the J end lost 6 bases, and 11 bases lay between the germline ends. Germline CDR1 is LGHDT and CDR2 is YNNKEL (reference sequence). The CDR3 length is 14 residues. CDR3 DNA sequence: TGTGCCAGCAGCCAAGAAGGTAGGGCAGCTGAAGCTTTCTTT. It is translated as CASSQEGRAAEAFF.

The chain links TRBV14 to TRBJ2-7; D might be TRBD2 (5 bases). Germline CDR1 is SGHDN and CDR2 is FVKESK. The CDR3 consists of 16 residues. V lost 4 bases, J lost 0 bases, and 16 bases lay in between. The CDR3: CASSPIGSPYSYEQYF. DNA of the CDR3: TGTGCCAGCAGCCCCATAGGGAGCCCTTACTCCTACGAGCAGTACTTC.

Many counts were recorded for this clonotype. This chain connects TRBV9 to TRBJ2-5; D not resolved. The V and J ends lost 0 bases and 5 bases respectively, with 8 bases between them. This CDR3 has 13 residues. Germline V gives CDR1 SGDLS, CDR2 YYNGEE. The CDR3: CASSVGGSETQYF. For the CDR3, the DNA is TGTGCCAGCAGCGTAGGGGGATCGGAGACCCAGTACTTC.

The J gene is TRBJ1-2, the V gene TRBV7-9; a possible D gene is TRBD1 (5 bases). This CDR3 is 14 amino acids long. V was cut by 2 bases and J by 4 bases, with 11 bases left in between. Germline CDR1 reads SEHNR; CDR2 reads FQNEAQ (reference sequence). The CDR3 spells CASSLRGDPYGYTF. For the CDR3, the DNA is TGTGCCAGCAGCTTAAGAGGGGACCCCTATGGCTACACCTTC.